The present T cell receptor beta chain was sequenced within a study of CD8+CD57+ T cells in acquired aplastic anemia. As concerns this clonotype: The antigen is unknown.

This CDR3 spans 14 amino acids. Germline V CDR1 and CDR2: SNHLY, FYNNEI. Trimming left V 7 bases short and J 0 bases short, with 11 bases between. The use of genomic DNA as template underpinned the TCR beta VDJ and CDR3 profiling. TCRdb reanalysed the reads using MiXCR and keeps one entry per CDR3 protein. The sample consists of about 120,000 distinct CDR3 sequences, 45% to 60% of them appearing once. Those patients picked for sequencing had displayed CD8+CD57+ cell expansion on flow cytometry. Patients had received no therapy at the time of blood sampling. General study points: Patients versus controls showed no significant CD8+ Simpson's diversity difference.

The rearrangement links TRBV2 to TRBJ2-3; perhaps TRBD1 as D (5 bases). The sample consisted of sorted CD4+, CD8+, or CD8+CD57+ T cells (not recorded which) from PBMCs. The receptor comes from a human donor with aplastic anemia. In nucleotides, the CDR3 is TGTGCCAGCAAGATGACAGTAAGCACAGATACGCAGTATTTT. It translates to CASKMTVSTDTQYF.